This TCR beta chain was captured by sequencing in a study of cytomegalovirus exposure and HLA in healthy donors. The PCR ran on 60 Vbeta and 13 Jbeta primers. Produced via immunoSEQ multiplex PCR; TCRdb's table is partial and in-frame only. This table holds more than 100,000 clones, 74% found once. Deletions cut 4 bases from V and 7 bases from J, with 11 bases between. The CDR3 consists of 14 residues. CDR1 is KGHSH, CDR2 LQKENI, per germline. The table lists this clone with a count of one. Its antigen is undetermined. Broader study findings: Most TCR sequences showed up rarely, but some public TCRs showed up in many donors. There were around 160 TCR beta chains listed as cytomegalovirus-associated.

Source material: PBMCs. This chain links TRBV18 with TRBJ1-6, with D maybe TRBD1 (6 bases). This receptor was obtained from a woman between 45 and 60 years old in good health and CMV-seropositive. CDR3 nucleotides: TGTGCCAGCTCACAGGACAGTAAAAATTCACCCCTCCACTTT. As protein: CASSQDSKNSPLHF. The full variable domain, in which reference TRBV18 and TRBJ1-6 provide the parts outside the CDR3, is NAGVMQNPRHLVRRRGQEARLRCSPMKGHSHVYWYRQLPEEGLKFMVYLQKENIIDESGMPKERFSAEFPKEGPSILRIQQVVRGDSAAYFCASSQDSKNSPLHFGNGTRLTVT.